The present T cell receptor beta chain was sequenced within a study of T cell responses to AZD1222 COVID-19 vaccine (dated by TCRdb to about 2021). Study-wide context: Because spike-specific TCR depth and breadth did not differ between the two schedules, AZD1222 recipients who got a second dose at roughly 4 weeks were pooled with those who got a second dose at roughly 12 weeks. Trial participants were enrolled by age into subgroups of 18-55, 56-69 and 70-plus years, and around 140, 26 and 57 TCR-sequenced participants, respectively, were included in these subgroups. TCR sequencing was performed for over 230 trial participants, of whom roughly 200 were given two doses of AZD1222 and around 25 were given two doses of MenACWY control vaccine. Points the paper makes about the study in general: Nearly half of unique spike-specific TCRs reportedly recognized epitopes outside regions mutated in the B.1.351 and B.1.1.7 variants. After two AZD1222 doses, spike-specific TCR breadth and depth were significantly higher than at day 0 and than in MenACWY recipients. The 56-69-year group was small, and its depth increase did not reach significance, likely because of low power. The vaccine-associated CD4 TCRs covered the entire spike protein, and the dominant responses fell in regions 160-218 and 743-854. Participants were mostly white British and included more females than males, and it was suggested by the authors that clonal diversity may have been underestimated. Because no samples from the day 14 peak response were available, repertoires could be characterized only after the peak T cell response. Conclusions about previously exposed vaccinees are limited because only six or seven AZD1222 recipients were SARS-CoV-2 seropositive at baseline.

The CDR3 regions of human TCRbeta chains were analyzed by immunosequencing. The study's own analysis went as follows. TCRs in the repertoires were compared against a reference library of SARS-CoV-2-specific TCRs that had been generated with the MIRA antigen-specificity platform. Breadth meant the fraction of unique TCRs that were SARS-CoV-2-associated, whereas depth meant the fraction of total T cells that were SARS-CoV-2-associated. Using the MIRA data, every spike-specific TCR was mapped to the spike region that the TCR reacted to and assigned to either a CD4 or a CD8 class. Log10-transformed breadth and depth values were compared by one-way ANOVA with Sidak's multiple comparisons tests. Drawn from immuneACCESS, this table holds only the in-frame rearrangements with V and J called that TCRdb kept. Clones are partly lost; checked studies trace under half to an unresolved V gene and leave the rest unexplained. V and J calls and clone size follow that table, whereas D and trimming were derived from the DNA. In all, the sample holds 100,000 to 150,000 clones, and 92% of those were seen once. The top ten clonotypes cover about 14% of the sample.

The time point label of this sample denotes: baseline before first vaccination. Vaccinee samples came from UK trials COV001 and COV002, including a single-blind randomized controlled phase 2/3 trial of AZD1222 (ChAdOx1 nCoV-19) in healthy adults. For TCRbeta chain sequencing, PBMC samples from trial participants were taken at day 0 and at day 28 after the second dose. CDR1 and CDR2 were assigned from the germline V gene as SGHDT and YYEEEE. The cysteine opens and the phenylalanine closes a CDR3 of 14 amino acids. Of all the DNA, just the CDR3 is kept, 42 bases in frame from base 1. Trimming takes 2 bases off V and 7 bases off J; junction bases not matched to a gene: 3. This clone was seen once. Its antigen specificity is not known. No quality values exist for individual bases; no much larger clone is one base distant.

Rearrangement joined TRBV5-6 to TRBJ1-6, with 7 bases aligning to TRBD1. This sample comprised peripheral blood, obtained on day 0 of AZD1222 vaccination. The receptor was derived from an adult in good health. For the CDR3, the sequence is CASSLYRGNSPLHF. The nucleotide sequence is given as TGTGCCAGCAGCTTATACAGGGGCAATTCACCCCTCCACTTT. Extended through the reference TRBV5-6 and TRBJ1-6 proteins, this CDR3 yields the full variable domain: DAGVTQSPTHLIKTRGQQVTLRCSPKSGHDTVSWYQQALGQGPQFIFQYYEEEERQRGNFPDRFSGHQFPNYSSELNVNALLLGDSALYLCASSLYRGNSPLHFGNGTRLTVT.